The 28 T cell receptor beta chains listed next were all sequenced from one sample in a study of T cells after yellow fever vaccination. TCRdb reprocessed the 5' RACE reads via MiXCR and lists one record per CDR3 protein. The sample has about 260,000 distinct CDR3 sequences, 3.6% seen once; the top ten hold 15% to 20%. Sequenced material: PBMCs, taken 15 days after the yellow fever booster vaccination. All receptors derive from a man aged 18 to 29 who received the YFV17D yellow fever vaccine.

This clonotype was detected many times. The rearrangement joins TRBV10-3 to TRBJ2-7; no clear D. CDR1 is ENHRY, CDR2 SYGVKD, per germline. Between the trimmed V and J ends, which lost 2 bases and 7 bases, there was a span of 12 bases. The CDR3 consists of 13 residues. CDR3 sequence: CAISENLLGEQYV. In nucleotides, the CDR3 is TGTGCCATCAGTGAGAACCTACTGGGGGAGCAGTACGTC.

The sample holds many counts of this clonotype. The chain combines TRBV5-1 with TRBJ1-1; maybe TRBD1 (5 bases). The length of the CDR3 is 15 residues. The germline CDR1 and CDR2 sequences are SGHRS and YFSETQ. V was clipped by 0 bases and J by 3 bases, with 12 bases between them. Here the CDR3 DNA reads TGCGCCAGCAGCTTGGATCCAGGGACCCACACTGAAGCTTTCTTT. It codes for CASSLDPGTHTEAFF.

This clonotype has at least ten counts. The chain employs TRBV5-5 and TRBJ1-6; 7 positions agree with TRBD1. The junction had 4 bases not matched to a gene; V was cut back by 4 bases and J by 3 bases. Germline V gene sequence: CDR1 SGHKS, CDR2 YYEKEE (reference sequence). The length of the CDR3 is 15 residues. The CDR3 protein is CASSARGDYNSPLHF. In DNA form, the CDR3 reads TGTGCCAGCAGCGCCAGGGGGGACTATAATTCACCCCTCCACTTT.

This clonotype was detected many times. The rearrangement joins TRBV2 to TRBJ2-1; 14 nucleotides align to TRBD2. This CDR3 has 15 amino acids. In germline, CDR1 is SNHLY, CDR2 FYNNEI. The V gene end was trimmed by 6 bases and the J gene end by 7 bases; junction bases not matched to a gene: 5. CDR3 DNA sequence: TGTGCCAGCAGGACCCGACTAGCGGGGGGGAATGAGCAGTTCTTC. Translation gives CASRTRLAGGNEQFF.

In this sample, this clonotype turned up many times. V gene TRBV3-1 combines with J gene TRBJ1-2, with D maybe TRBD1 (5 bases). CDR3 length: 12 amino acids. The germline CDR1 and CDR2 sequences are LGHDT and YNNKEL (reference sequence). V was clipped by 7 bases and J by 8 bases, with 14 bases between them. CDR3 sequence (DNA): TGTGCCAGCAAGGGGACCGCCCACGGCTACACCTTC. It is translated as CASKGTAHGYTF.

This clonotype was found many times. The chain recombines TRBV11-2 with TRBJ2-1; 10 bases are shared with TRBD2. This CDR3 is 16 amino acids long. With V trimmed by 5 bases and J by 8 bases, 12 bases remained unmatched. Germline CDR1 SGHAT, CDR2 FQNNGV. DNA for the CDR3: TGTGCCAGCAGCGCTCGGGCACTAGCGGGGCATGATGAGCAGTTCTTC. Residues: CASSARALAGHDEQFF. Looking up the rest from reference TRBV11-2 and TRBJ2-1 gives the full variable domain: EAGVAQSPRYKIIEKRQSVAFWCNPISGHATLYWYQQILGQGPKLLIQFQNNGVVDDSQLPKDRFSAERLKGVDSTLKIQPAKLEDSAVYLCASSARALAGHDEQFFGPGTRLTVL.

This clonotype was recorded at least ten times. The V call is TRBV5-6, the J call TRBJ2-5; a weak D match, TRBD2 (6 bases). Trimming left V 2 bases short and J 3 bases short, with 8 bases between. The CDR3 extends over 13 amino acids. Per the germline V gene, CDR1 is SGHDT and CDR2 is YYEEEE. The CDR3 coding sequence is TGTGCCAGCAGCTTAGTAGCGGAAGAGACCCAGTACTTC. Amino acid sequence: CASSLVAEETQYF. The variable domain in full, with the rest retrieved from reference TRBV5-6 and TRBJ2-5, is DAGVTQSPTHLIKTRGQQVTLRCSPKSGHDTVSWYQQALGQGPQFIFQYYEEEERQRGNFPDRFSGHQFPNYSSELNVNALLLGDSALYLCASSLVAEETQYFGPGTRLLVL.

This clonotype was detected ten times or more. The genes are TRBV29-1 and TRBJ2-5; 11 bases agree with TRBD2. The ends lost 0 bases at V and 1 base at J; junction bases unmatched: 1. This CDR3 has 15 residues. Germline V lookup: CDR1 SQVTM, CDR2 ANQGSEA. As DNA, the CDR3 is TGCAGCGTTGAAGATGGGACTAGCGGCCAAGAGACCCAGTACTTC. Translating gives CSVEDGTSGQETQYF.

This clonotype was recorded at least ten times. The rearrangement uses TRBV4-1 and TRBJ1-1; maybe TRBD1 (6 bases). CDR1 and CDR2 from the germline V gene are MGHRA and YSYEKL. This CDR3 has 18 residues. The ends were cut back, 0 bases at V and 3 bases at J, with 20 bases in the middle. CDR3 bases: TGCGCCAGCAGCCAAGATTGGGACACGGGGGACGGGGACACTGAAGCTTTCTTT. This gives the protein CASSQDWDTGDGDTEAFF.

This clonotype was found many times. The chain uses TRBV25-1 and TRBJ1-3; 9 bases are a match to TRBD1. Trimming took 4 bases from V and 10 from J; bases not matched to a gene: 17. Germline loops: CDR1 MGHDK, CDR2 SYGVNS. The CDR3 is 17 amino acids. Here the CDR3 DNA reads TGTGCCAGCAGTGCACAGGGGACAGGGCGGATTCGGTCGACCATATATTTT. This translates into CASSAQGTGRIRSTIYF.

This clonotype has ten or more counts. V is TRBV27 and J is TRBJ2-1, with 13 positions matching TRBD2. This CDR3 has 14 amino acids. The germline V gene encodes CDR1 MNHEY and CDR2 SMNVEV (reference sequence). After removal of 7 bases from V and 8 bases from J, the junction contained 5 bases not matched to a gene. Written as DNA, the CDR3 is TGTGCCAGCACCAGGACTAGCGGGGGCTATGAGCAGTTCTTC. Encoded protein: CASTRTSGGYEQFF.

This clonotype was observed at least ten times. The chain joins TRBV6-2 or TRBV6-3 to TRBJ1-5; TRBD1 aligns across 8 bases. Germline assignment: CDR1 MNHEY and CDR2 SVGEGT. With 6 bases clipped from V and 5 bases from J, the junction kept 6 bases outside the gene matches. This CDR3 spans 14 amino acids. Here the CDR3 reads CASSDDRGYQPQHF. CDR3 nucleotides: TGTGCCAGCAGCGACGACAGGGGTTATCAGCCCCAGCATTTT.

The table lists this clonotype with many counts. This chain's CDR3 is CASSPGVGTEAFF. CDR3 nucleotide sequence: TGTGCCAGCTCACCCGGGGTGGGCACTGAAGCTTTCTTT. This rearrangement joins TRBV18 to TRBJ1-1; D is unclear. The CDR3 extends over 13 amino acids. CDR1 and CDR2 from the germline V gene are KGHSH and LQKENI. V dropped 3 bases and J dropped 4 bases, with 9 bases sitting between them.

This CDR3 reads CASSLRPGQNSPLHF. The CDR3 region has the DNA TGTGCCAGCAGCCTGAGGCCGGGACAGAATTCACCCCTCCACTTT. The J gene is TRBJ1-6, the V gene TRBV11-1, with 7 positions matching TRBD1. The trim removed 5 bases at V and 7 bases at J, leaving 8 bases unmatched. CDR1 and CDR2 (germline): SGHAT, FQDESV (reference sequence). The CDR3 covers 15 residues.

In this sample, this clonotype turned up many times. This chain links TRBV12-3 or TRBV12-4 with TRBJ1-1; TRBD1 agrees at 7 bases. The trim removed 6 bases at V and 2 bases at J, leaving 6 bases unmatched. This CDR3 contains 14 residues. As DNA, the CDR3 is TGTGCCAGCAGCACCGACAGGGCTAACACTGAAGCTTTCTTT. This encodes CASSTDRANTEAFF.

This clonotype appeared many times. Here the CDR3 DNA reads TGCGCCAGCAGCTTGGGATCTGGGGGCCCCACAGATACGCAGTATTTT. It translates to CASSLGSGGPTDTQYF. The chain has TRBV5-1 and TRBJ2-3; D may be TRBD1 (6 bases). This CDR3 has 16 amino acids. Trimming cost V 0 bases and J 2 bases, with 13 bases left between them. Germline V gives CDR1 SGHRS, CDR2 YFSETQ. The entire variable domain, with the rest obtained from reference TRBV5-1 and TRBJ2-3, is as follows: KAGVTQTPRYLIKTRGQQVTLSCSPISGHRSVSWYQQTPGQGLQFLFEYFSETQRNKGNFPGRFSGRQFSNSRSEMNVSTLELGDSALYLCASSLGSGGPTDTQYFGPGTRLTVL.

This clonotype came up a few times. This chain connects TRBV2 to TRBJ1-6; 9 bases are shared with TRBD1. Germline V gives CDR1 SNHLY, CDR2 FYNNEI. The CDR3 sequence is 15 residues long. J gave up 7 bases and V 5 bases, and 6 bases lay outside the gene matches. The CDR3 sequence: CASSTQGAGNSPLHF. DNA of the CDR3: TGTGCCAGCAGTACACAGGGGGCGGGAAATTCACCCCTCCACTTT.

This clonotype appeared many times. The V gene is TRBV7-8, the J gene TRBJ1-6, with D possibly TRBD1 on 6 matching bases. The CDR3 covers 19 residues. Deletions cut 5 bases from V and 8 bases from J, with 28 bases between. CDR1 and CDR2 (germline): SGHVS, FQNEAQ. CDR3 amino acids: CASSTRLIRTVRGDSPLHF. The CDR3 DNA is TGTGCCAGCAGCACAAGACTCATTAGGACAGTCCGCGGCGATTCACCCCTCCACTTT.

This clonotype has a count of ten or more. This chain connects TRBV27 to TRBJ1-1; a weak D match, TRBD1 (5 bases). This CDR3 is built from 16 residues. Trimming left V 3 bases short and J 1 base short, with 15 bases between. Germline-derived CDR1 and CDR2 are MNHEY and SMNVEV (reference sequence). The CDR3 is CASSLVGAVGNTEAFF. CDR3 coding DNA: TGTGCCAGCAGTTTGGTAGGGGCGGTTGGGAACACTGAAGCTTTCTTT.

This clonotype showed up many times. The genes are TRBV12-3 or TRBV12-4 and TRBJ1-5; D ambiguous. The CDR3 has 13 residues. Trimming pared 3 bases from V and 6 bases from J, leaving 9 bases between. CDR3 in amino acids: CASSFVRAQPQHF. The CDR3 DNA is TGTGCCAGCAGTTTTGTTAGAGCTCAGCCCCAGCATTTT.

At least ten counts were recorded for this clonotype. The chain carries TRBV6-6 and TRBJ2-7; D is unclear. The CDR3 is 11 residues long. Looked up from germline, CDR1 is MNHNY and CDR2 is SVGAGI (reference sequence). With 5 bases removed from V and 4 bases from J, the gap between germline ends came to 6 bases. For the CDR3, the DNA is TGTGCCAGCAGTGCCTCTTACGAGCAGTACGTC. It is translated as CASSASYEQYV.

This clonotype has at least ten counts. The gene calls are TRBV4-2 and TRBJ2-5; 9 bases match TRBD2. Germline-derived CDR1 and CDR2 are LGHNA and YNFKEQ. This CDR3 spans 16 amino acids. V was pared by 0 bases and J by 4 bases, with 6 bases of the junction left unmatched. The CDR3 here is CASSQDLAGGLETQYF. Written as DNA, the CDR3 is TGTGCCAGCAGCCAAGATTTGGCGGGGGGGCTAGAGACCCAGTACTTC.

The sample holds many counts of this clonotype. The chain employs TRBV9 and TRBJ2-2; D gene ambiguous. V was cut by 4 bases and J by 7 bases, with 8 bases left in between. This CDR3 is built from 12 residues. Germline CDR1 is SGDLS and CDR2 is YYNGEE. CDR3 sequence (DNA): TGTGCCAGCAGCCCCCTCGGCGGGGAGCTGTTTTTT. Protein: CASSPLGGELFF.

This clonotype was detected ten times or more. The CDR3 loop reads CASSLASGNTIYF. For the CDR3, the DNA is TGTGCCAGCAGCTTAGCTTCTGGAAACACCATATATTTT. The genes are TRBV7-2 and TRBJ1-3; no firm D call. The CDR3 has 13 amino acids. Germline V lookup: CDR1 SGHTA, CDR2 FQGNSA. V gave up 0 bases and J gave up 1 base, with 1 base separating them.

Ten or more counts support this clonotype. The rearrangement links TRBV27 to TRBJ1-3; 8 bases are a match to TRBD1. This CDR3 region has 14 residues. Germline loops: CDR1 MNHEY, CDR2 SMNVEV (reference sequence). Trimming at V came to 8 bases and at J to 0 bases, leaving 3 bases not matched to a gene. The CDR3 loop reads CASGQGGSGNTIYF. The CDR3 nucleotides read TGTGCCAGCGGACAGGGTGGCTCTGGAAACACCATATATTTT.

Ten or more counts support this clonotype. V is TRBV12-3 or TRBV12-4 and J is TRBJ1-2; D might be TRBD1 (5 bases). The CDR3 runs to 13 residues. V lost 3 bases and J 10 bases, leaving 15 bases between the germline ends. The CDR3 is CASSFPDRKYYTF. Here the CDR3 DNA reads TGTGCCAGCAGTTTCCCCGACAGAAAGTACTACACCTTC.

On this clonotype itself: A much bigger clone sits one base away, suggesting this may be a read error. The rearrangement links TRBV6-2 or TRBV6-3 to TRBJ2-3; no definite D call. The germline CDR1 and CDR2 sequences are MNHEY and SVGEGT. The CDR3 has 13 amino acids. V lost 6 bases to trimming and J lost 8 bases, with 15 bases between them. The CDR3 sequence is CASSPWTPGTQYF. CDR3 DNA sequence: TGTGCCAGCAGCCCCTGGACCCCGGGTACGCAGTATTTT.

This clonotype occurred many times. The genes are TRBV11-2 and TRBJ2-3, with TRBD1 matching 8 bases. The V and J ends lost 2 bases and 6 bases, in that order; junction bases with no gene match: 13. The CDR3 runs 17 residues. Germline CDR1 is SGHAT and CDR2 is FQNNGV. The CDR3: CASSLPLGQGIGDTQYF. The CDR3 coding sequence is TGTGCCAGCAGCTTACCTTTAGGACAGGGAATAGGGGATACGCAGTATTTT.